Below, 12 T cell receptor beta chains from the same sample are listed, as sequenced in a study of cytomegalovirus exposure and HLA in healthy donors. The study ran its PCR with 60 Vbeta and 13 Jbeta primers. The method was immunoSEQ multiplex PCR; TCRdb's version includes in-frame clones alone and lacks a portion of them. The repertoire holds roughly 140,000 clones, with under 80% as singletons. Sequencing was done on a sample of PBMCs. These receptors were collected from a male donor in good health and CMV-seronegative.

The chain combines TRBV15 with TRBJ1-5; 7 bases are shared with TRBD1. This CDR3 is built from 15 residues. In germline, CDR1 is LNHNV, CDR2 YYDKDF (reference sequence). The V and J ends lost 2 bases and 0 bases, in that order; junction bases with no gene match: 1. For the CDR3, the DNA is TGTGCCACCAGCAGAAGGGGGCGTAGCAATCAGCCCCAGCATTTT. Encoded protein: CATSRRGRSNQPQHF.

This clone has just one count. The CDR3 sequence is CASSLRRQGNYGYTF. The CDR3 nucleotides read TGCGCCAGCAGCTTAAGACGACAGGGGAACTATGGCTACACCTTC. The chain couples TRBV5-1 to TRBJ1-2, with 8 bases matching TRBD1. CDR3 length: 15 residues. With 2 bases clipped from V and 2 bases from J, the junction kept 5 bases outside the gene matches. Germline CDR1 is SGHRS and CDR2 is YFSETQ.

As regards this clone: Other DNA variants within this sample encode the same CDR3. The V gene is TRBV27, the J gene TRBJ1-5; tentatively, D is TRBD1 (6 bases). With 3 bases removed from V and 0 bases from J, the gap between germline ends came to 9 bases. CDR1 and CDR2 from the germline V gene are MNHEY and SMNVEV (reference sequence). The CDR3 loop spans 15 amino acids. CDR3 sequence: CASSFYRDSNQPQHF. For the CDR3, the DNA is TGTGCCAGCAGTTTCTACAGGGATAGCAATCAGCCCCAGCATTTT.

This chain uses TRBV5-8 with TRBJ2-5; D perhaps matches TRBD2 (6 bases). Germline V gene data show CDR1 as SGHTS and CDR2 as YDEGEE. CDR3 size: 13 residues. The V end lost 4 bases, the J end lost 5 bases, and 12 bases lay between the germline ends. The CDR3 coding sequence is TGTGCCAGCAGCACGGGACTGCGGGAGACCCAGTACTTC. This encodes CASSTGLRETQYF.

CDR3 residues: CASSAHSGARDGYTF. The CDR3 DNA sequence: TGTGCCAGCAGCGCACACTCAGGGGCGCGCGATGGCTACACCTTC. The chain has TRBV9 and TRBJ1-2; a possible D gene is TRBD1 (6 bases). From germline, CDR1 is SGDLS and CDR2 YYNGEE. This CDR3 is built from 15 residues. V dropped 3 bases and J dropped 6 bases, with 18 bases sitting between them.

The chain recombines TRBV20-1 with TRBJ2-3; no clear D. Trimming cost V 6 bases and J 5 bases, with 9 bases left between them. The CDR3 is 11 residues long. The germline V gene encodes CDR1 DFQATT and CDR2 SNEGSKA (reference sequence). CDR3 in DNA: TGCAGTGCCTCGCAGAAAGATACGCAGTATTTT. Residues: CSASQKDTQYF.

The chain is built from TRBV7-2 and TRBJ1-4; possibly TRBD1 for D (6 bases). V dropped 5 bases and J dropped 7 bases, with 17 bases sitting between them. Germline V gene sequence: CDR1 SGHTA, CDR2 FQGNSA. This CDR3 contains 15 residues. The CDR3 nucleotides read TGTGCCAGCAGCAGAGAAGGGGGTCGGGTTGAAAAACTGTTTTTT. It is translated as CASSREGGRVEKLFF.

The rearrangement uses TRBV9 and TRBJ2-3, with 12 bases fitting TRBD2. Germline V gene lookup returns CDR1 SGDLS and CDR2 YYNGEE. Unmatched junction bases numbered 8, after V lost 3 bases and J lost 6 bases. The CDR3 consists of 16 residues. The CDR3 region is CASSAPSGRAPDTQYF. DNA of the CDR3: TGTGCCAGCAGCGCCCCTAGCGGGAGGGCCCCCGATACGCAGTATTTT.

This chain connects TRBV6-6 to TRBJ2-3; D might be TRBD2 (6 bases). Germline-derived CDR1 and CDR2 are MNHNY and SVGAGI (reference sequence). With 5 bases removed from V and 2 bases from J, the gap between germline ends came to 17 bases. This CDR3 contains 16 residues. CDR3: CASSHDRGGNTDTQYF. In DNA form, the CDR3 reads TGTGCCAGCAGTCACGACCGGGGCGGGAACACAGATACGCAGTATTTT.

The chain carries TRBV5-1 and TRBJ2-2; D is perhaps TRBD1 (6 bases). The germline V and J ends were trimmed by 4 bases and 3 bases, with 10 bases remaining between them. Germline CDR1 and CDR2: SGHRS and YFSETQ. The CDR3 totals 14 residues. Here the CDR3 DNA reads TGCGCCAGCAGCCAACAGGGATACACCGGGGAGCTGTTTTTT. It encodes CASSQQGYTGELFF.

The chain joins TRBV10-3 to TRBJ1-4; D remains ambiguous. Trimming left V 3 bases short and J 4 bases short, with 15 bases between. The CDR3 contains 16 residues. The germline gives CDR1 ENHRY, CDR2 SYGVKD. Written as DNA, the CDR3 is TGTGCCATCAGTGATCACTTCGGGTTCCTTAATGAAAAACTGTTTTTT. Residues: CAISDHFGFLNEKLFF.

The chain is built from TRBV15 and TRBJ2-7; D may be TRBD2 (6 bases). Trimming left V 4 bases short and J 2 bases short, with 18 bases between. Germline V gene lookup returns CDR1 LNHNV and CDR2 YYDKDF (reference sequence). The CDR3 has 16 residues. The CDR3 loop reads CATSINFGGSTYEQYF. The CDR3 nucleotides read TGTGCCACCAGCATAAATTTCGGGGGTTCGACCTACGAGCAGTACTTC.